This entry concerns a single T cell receptor (beta chain). Its target antigen remains unknown. Base qualities are missing; no much larger clone stands one base away. This sample was included in a study of shared clonotypes between healthy human individuals (dated by TCRdb to about 2020). As for the study more broadly: A few men and two women, aged 18 to 49 years, made up the cohort. For each donor, CD4 naive and CD4 memory were each run on three plates, CD8 naive on two plates, and CD8 memory on one plate. The study deeply sequenced blood TCR repertoires of about 5 healthy adults to estimate repertoire size and the extent of clonotype sharing between individuals. To increase sequencing depth and limit assay-specific biases, different laboratories used diverse techniques to prepare libraries and sequence TCR repertoires. Each donor's leukapheresis produced roughly between roughly 0.94 and 9.5 billion PBMCs.

Using the deep immunoSEQ assay, TCR CDR3 regions were amplified from genomic DNA by multiplex PCR. Extracted genomic DNA from each cell subset was spread evenly across all wells of several immunoSEQ 96-well plates, with each plate serving as a replicate. For sorted subsets, each replicate PCR was loaded with around 200 ng genomic DNA, equivalent to some 31,000 T cell genomes. Purified libraries were quantified with a Qubit 3.0 fluorometer, sized on a Bioanalyzer 2100, and re-quantified with the KAPA Library Quantification kit. Every immunoSEQ 96-well plate was sequenced on a separate single-read 150-cycle Illumina NextSeq 550 flow cell. In the paper's pipeline: Because the immunoSEQ output held only junctional sequences and lacked quality scores, the filtering could not match the filtering applied to full-length reads. Sequences were annotated with PyIR, a Python wrapper for IgBLAST v1.9, and V/J genes and CDR3 were assigned using IMGT germline references. Reads with weak V/J assignments (E-value above 1e-6), missing CDR3, stop codons, out-of-frame junctions, or ambiguous translated residues were removed. V3J clonotypes were defined as sequences sharing the same inferred V gene, J gene, and CDR3 amino acid sequence. The percentage overlap between two repertoires was calculated by dividing the number of shared unique clonotypes by the size of the smaller repertoire. Richness of each repertoire was evaluated using RTK rarefaction, the Chao1 estimator, and Recon v2.1 estimates of unobserved clonotypes. OLGA was used to compute generation probabilities for all TCRbeta clonotypes that the gDNA method yielded from four donors. TCRdb mirrors the immuneACCESS table, restricted to in-frame sequences. Some clones are absent from its copies; in checked studies, under half trace to an unresolved V gene, and the reason for the others is unknown. V and J calls and clone size come straight from that table; D and trimming were deduced from the DNA. In all, the sample holds about 1.1 million clones, and around 82% of those were seen once. 0.5% to 0.6% of the sample lies in the top ten.

Findings and caveats that apply to the study as a whole: Naive subsets generally had larger estimated clonotype richness than memory subsets. About 4.5% of naive CD4, around 3.5% of naive CD8, 2.3% of memory CD4, and around 0.4% of memory CD8 clonotypes were shared across a few donors. Because the study included only a small number of donors, the genetic and exposure-history diversity represented was limited. Clonotypes shared by all four sorted-subset donors showed higher generation probabilities than non-shared clonotypes. Sampling was restricted to blood, and TCR repertoires in tissue are likely to differ from TCR repertoires in blood. Pairwise subsampling led to the expectation that sequencing depth would affect the degree of clonotype sharing among donors. Even with the large sequencing depth, rarefaction of the sorted-subset datasets indicated that sequencing was incomplete.

Based on the germline V gene, the CDR1 and CDR2 sequences are MGHRA and YSYEKL. Including the terminal cysteine and phenylalanine, the CDR3 comprises 17 residues. Left in the record is the CDR3 DNA by itself, 51 bases read in frame from the first base. Clipping removes 1 base from V and 7 bases from J, with 10 as the unmatched junction base count. The donors were healthy, HIV-negative adults with no recently reported acute infections or vaccinations. All donors were Caucasian adults living in Nashville, Tennessee, USA. CD4+ T cells were enriched through magnetic negative selection, after which naive cells were positively selected on CD45RA and the remaining negative fraction served as the memory subset. Blood was collected by leukapheresis, and PBMCs were isolated by Ficoll-Histopaque density gradient centrifugation and then cryopreserved in liquid nitrogen vapor phase. Purity and quantity of every magnetically sorted T cell population were checked by analytical flow cytometry. Genomic DNA was isolated from each sorted fraction and quantified by UV absorbance on a Nanodrop 2000c.

The chain joins TRBV4-1 to TRBJ1-6; 7 bases in the middle match TRBD1. Sequences were obtained from memory CD4+ T cells from PBMCs. What this sample's cell subset or site label stands for: CD45RA-negative fraction. This clonotype was sampled from a man younger than 35 in good health. Some clones in this sample may be carry-over from other donors' samples. Here is the DNA: TGCGCCAGCAGCCAAGTTACCAGGGGGGGGACCAATTCACCCCTCCACTTT. The resulting protein is CASSQVTRGGTNSPLHF.